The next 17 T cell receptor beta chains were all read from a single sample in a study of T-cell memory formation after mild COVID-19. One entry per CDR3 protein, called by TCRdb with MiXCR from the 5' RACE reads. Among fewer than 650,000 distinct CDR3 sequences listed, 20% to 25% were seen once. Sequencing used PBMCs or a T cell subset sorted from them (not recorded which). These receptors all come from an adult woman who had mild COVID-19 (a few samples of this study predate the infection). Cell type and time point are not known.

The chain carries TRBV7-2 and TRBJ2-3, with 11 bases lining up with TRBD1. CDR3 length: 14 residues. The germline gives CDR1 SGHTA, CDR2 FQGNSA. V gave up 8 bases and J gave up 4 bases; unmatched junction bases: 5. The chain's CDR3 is CASADRGLADTQYF. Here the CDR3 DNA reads TGTGCCAGCGCGGACAGGGGGCTTGCAGATACGCAGTATTTT.

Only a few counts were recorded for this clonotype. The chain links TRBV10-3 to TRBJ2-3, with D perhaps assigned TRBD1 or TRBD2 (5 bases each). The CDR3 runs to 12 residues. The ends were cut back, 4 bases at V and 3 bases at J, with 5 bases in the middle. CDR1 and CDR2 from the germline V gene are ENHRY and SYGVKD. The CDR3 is CAISGGTDTQYF. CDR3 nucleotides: TGTGCCATCAGTGGGGGGACAGATACGCAGTATTTT.

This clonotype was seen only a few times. Here the CDR3 reads CASSQGRAISYEQYF. The CDR3 DNA reads as TGTGCCAGCAGCCAAGGCAGGGCAATTTCCTACGAGCAGTACTTC. The rearrangement links TRBV3-1 to TRBJ2-7; weak D call: TRBD1 (5 bases). Germline values: CDR1 LGHDT, CDR2 YNNKEL (reference sequence). The CDR3 has 15 amino acids. The germline V and J ends were trimmed by 1 base and 1 base, with 11 bases remaining between them.

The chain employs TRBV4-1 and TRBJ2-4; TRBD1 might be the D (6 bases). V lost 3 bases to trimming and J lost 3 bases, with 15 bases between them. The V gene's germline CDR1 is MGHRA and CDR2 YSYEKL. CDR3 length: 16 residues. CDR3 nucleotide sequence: TGCGCCAGCAGCCAGTTACAGGGTTTGGGCAAAAACATTCAGTACTTC. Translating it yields CASSQLQGLGKNIQYF.

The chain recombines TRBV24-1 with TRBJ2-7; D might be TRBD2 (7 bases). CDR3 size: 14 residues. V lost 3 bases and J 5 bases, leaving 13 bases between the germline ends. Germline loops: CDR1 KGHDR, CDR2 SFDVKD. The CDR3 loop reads CATSDPRGAHEQYF. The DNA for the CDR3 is TGTGCCACCAGTGATCCCCGGGGGGCTCACGAGCAGTACTTC.

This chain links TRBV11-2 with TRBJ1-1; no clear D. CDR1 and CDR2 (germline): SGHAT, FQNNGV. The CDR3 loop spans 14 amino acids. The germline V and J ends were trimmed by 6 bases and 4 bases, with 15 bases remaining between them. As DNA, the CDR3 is TGTGCCAGCAGTTACAGTGGCCCCTCCACTGAAGCTTTCTTT. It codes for CASSYSGPSTEAFF.

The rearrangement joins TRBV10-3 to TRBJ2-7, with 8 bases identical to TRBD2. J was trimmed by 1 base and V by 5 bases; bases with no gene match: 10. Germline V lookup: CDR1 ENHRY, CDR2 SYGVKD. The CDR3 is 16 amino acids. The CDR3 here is CAISNPQERGSYEQYF. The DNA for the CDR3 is TGTGCCATCAGTAACCCTCAGGAGCGGGGGTCCTACGAGCAGTACTTC.

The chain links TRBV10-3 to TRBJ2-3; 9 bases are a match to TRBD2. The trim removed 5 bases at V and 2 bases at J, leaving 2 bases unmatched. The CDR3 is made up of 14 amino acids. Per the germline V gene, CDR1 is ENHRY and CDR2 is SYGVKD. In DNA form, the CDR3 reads TGTGCCATCAGTAGCGGGGGGCTCACAGATACGCAGTATTTT. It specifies CAISSGGLTDTQYF.

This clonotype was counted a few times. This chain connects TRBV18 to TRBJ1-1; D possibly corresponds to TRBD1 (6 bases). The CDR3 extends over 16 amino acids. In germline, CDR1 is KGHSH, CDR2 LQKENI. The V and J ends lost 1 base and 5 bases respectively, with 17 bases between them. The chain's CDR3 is CASSPQVGGASTEAFF. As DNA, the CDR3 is TGTGCCAGCTCACCACAGGTGGGGGGCGCGTCGACTGAAGCTTTCTTT.

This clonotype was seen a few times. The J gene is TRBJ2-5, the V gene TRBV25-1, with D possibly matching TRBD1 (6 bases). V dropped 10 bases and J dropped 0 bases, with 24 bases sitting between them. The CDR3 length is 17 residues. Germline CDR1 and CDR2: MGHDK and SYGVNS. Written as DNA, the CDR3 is TGTGCCATCGACCGTCGGTGGGGGCCAGGGGACCAAGAGACCCAGTACTTC. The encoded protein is CAIDRRWGPGDQETQYF. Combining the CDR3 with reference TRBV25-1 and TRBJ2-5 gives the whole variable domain EADIYQTPRYLVIGTGKKITLECSQTMGHDKMYWYQQDPGMELHLIHYSYGVNSTEKGDLSSESTVSRIRTEHFPLTLESARPSHTSQYLCAIDRRWGPGDQETQYFGPGTRLLVL.

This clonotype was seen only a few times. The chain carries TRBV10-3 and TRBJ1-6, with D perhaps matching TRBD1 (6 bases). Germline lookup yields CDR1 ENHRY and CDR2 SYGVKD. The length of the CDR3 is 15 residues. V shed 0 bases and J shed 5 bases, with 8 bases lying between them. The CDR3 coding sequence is TGTGCCATCAGTGAGTCGGCAGGGGATAATTCACCCCTCCACTTT. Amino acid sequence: CAISESAGDNSPLHF.

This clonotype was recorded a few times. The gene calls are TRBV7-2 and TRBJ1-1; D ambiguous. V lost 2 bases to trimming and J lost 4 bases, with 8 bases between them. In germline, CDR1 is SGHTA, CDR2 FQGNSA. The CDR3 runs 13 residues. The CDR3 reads CASSLKQGTEAFF. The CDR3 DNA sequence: TGTGCCAGCAGCTTAAAGCAAGGCACTGAAGCTTTCTTT.

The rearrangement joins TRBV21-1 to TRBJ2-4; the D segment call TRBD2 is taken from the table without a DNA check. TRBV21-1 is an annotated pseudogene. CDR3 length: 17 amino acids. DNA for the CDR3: TGTGCCAGCAAAGGATCGAAGTCCTGCCTGGTCAAAAACATTCAGTACTTC. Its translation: CASKGSKSCLVKNIQYF.

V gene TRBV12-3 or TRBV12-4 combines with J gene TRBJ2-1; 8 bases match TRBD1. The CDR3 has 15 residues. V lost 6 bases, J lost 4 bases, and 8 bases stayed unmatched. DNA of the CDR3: TGTGCCAGCAGCTCTCAGGGGGCCTGGTACAATGAGCAGTTCTTC. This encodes CASSSQGAWYNEQFF.

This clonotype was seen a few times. This CDR3 is CASSVARAASGTDTQYF. DNA for the CDR3: TGTGCCAGCAGCGTAGCGCGGGCGGCGTCGGGCACAGATACGCAGTATTTT. The chain has TRBV9 and TRBJ2-3; tentatively, D is TRBD2 (5 bases). The CDR3 totals 17 residues. Trimming cost V 0 bases and J 1 base, with 15 bases left between them. Germline V gives CDR1 SGDLS, CDR2 YYNGEE. The full variable domain, in which reference TRBV9 and TRBJ2-3 provide the parts outside the CDR3, is DSGVTQTPKHLITATGQRVTLRCSPRSGDLSVYWYQQSLDQGLQFLIQYYNGEERAKGNILERFSAQQFPDLHSELNLSSLELGDSALYFCASSVARAASGTDTQYFGPGTRLTVL.

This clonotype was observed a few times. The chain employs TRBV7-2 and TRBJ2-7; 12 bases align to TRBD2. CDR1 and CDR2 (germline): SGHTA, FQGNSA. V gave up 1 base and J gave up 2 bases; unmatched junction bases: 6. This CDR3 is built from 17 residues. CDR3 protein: CASSLVASGREPYEQYF. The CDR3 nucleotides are TGTGCCAGCAGCTTAGTTGCTAGCGGGAGGGAACCCTACGAGCAGTACTTC.

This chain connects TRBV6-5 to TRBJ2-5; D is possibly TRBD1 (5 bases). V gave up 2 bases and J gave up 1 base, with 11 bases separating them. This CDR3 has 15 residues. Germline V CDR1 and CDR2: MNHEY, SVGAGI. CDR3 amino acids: CASSYTGVSQETQYF. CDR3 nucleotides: TGTGCCAGCAGTTACACAGGCGTCTCCCAAGAGACCCAGTACTTC.